The 18 T cell receptor beta chains below all came from one sample that was sequenced in a study of T cells in Graves' hyperthyroidism and ophthalmopathy. Amplification yielded TCR beta CDR3 regions, with RNA transcripts as the source. HTBI primers were used for first-round RT-PCR of the TCR CDR3. From the multiplex PCR reads, TCRdb called clonotypes with MiXCR, one entry per CDR3 protein. The sample gives nearly 250,000 distinct CDR3 sequences, 15% to 20% of which show up once; around 30% is in the top ten. Material: blood. The receptors were sampled from a woman in her late teens or twenties with Graves' ophthalmopathy.

To note about this clonotype: A much larger clone differs by one base, so this may be a read error. The CDR3 region has the DNA TGTACCAGCAGTGACGGCAGGGACTCCTACGAGCAGTACTTC. Translated, it gives CTSSDGRDSYEQYF. The rearrangement joins TRBV6-1 to TRBJ2-7; possibly TRBD1 for D (5 bases). This CDR3 has 14 residues. CDR1 is MNHNS, CDR2 SASEGT, per germline.

V usage is TRBV6-1 and J usage is TRBJ1-1; no firm D call. The CDR3 is 14 amino acids. With 5 bases removed from V and 3 bases from J, the gap between germline ends came to 13 bases. Germline V CDR1 and CDR2: MNHNS, SASEGT. CDR3 nucleotide sequence: TGTGCCAGCAGTCTTCCCAAGGTAGACACTGAAGCTTTCTTT. Translation gives CASSLPKVDTEAFF.

The table lists this clonotype with many counts. This rearrangement joins TRBV20-1 to TRBJ2-1, with 11 bases aligning to TRBD1. The CDR3 is 19 amino acids. Germline CDR1 and CDR2: DFQATT and SNEGSKA (reference sequence). V lost 0 bases and J lost 6; bases outside the gene matches: 16. This chain's CDR3 is CSARDRRGKPGQGVNEQFF. In DNA form, the CDR3 reads TGCAGTGCTAGAGATCGAAGGGGCAAACCGGGACAGGGGGTCAATGAGCAGTTCTTC.

This clonotype was recorded at least ten times. This chain connects TRBV28 to TRBJ2-5; TRBD2 agrees at 11 bases. Germline V lookup: CDR1 MDHEN, CDR2 SYDVKM. V was clipped by 6 bases and J by 3 bases; unmatched bases: 6. The CDR3 length is 15 residues. Written as DNA, the CDR3 is TGTGCCAGCAGACCACCGGGACTAGCGGAAGAGACCCAGTACTTC. Encoded protein: CASRPPGLAEETQYF.

This clonotype was observed at least ten times. The genes are TRBV7-9 and TRBJ1-2, with a possible D match to TRBD1 (6 bases). The CDR3 extends over 14 amino acids. Germline values: CDR1 SEHNR, CDR2 FQNEAQ (reference sequence). Trimming pared 5 bases from V and 5 bases from J, leaving 15 bases between. CDR3: CASSAEGDTYGYTF. Written as DNA, the CDR3 is TGTGCCAGCAGCGCTGAGGGGGACACTTATGGCTACACCTTC.

This clonotype showed up just a few times. The rearrangement uses TRBV3-1 and TRBJ2-1, with 8 bases identical to TRBD2. The CDR3 sequence is 19 residues long. CDR1 is LGHDT and CDR2 is YNNKEL in the germline V gene (reference sequence). V shed 1 base and J 5 bases; nucleotides not matched to a gene: 16. DNA for the CDR3: TGTGCCAGCAGCCAAGGTTCAGTTGCGGGACTAGGGGTGAACAATGAGCAGTTCTTC. It codes for CASSQGSVAGLGVNNEQFF.

This clonotype has a count of ten or more. The V call is TRBV13, the J call TRBJ2-5; TRBD1 matches 11 bases. The J segment lost 5 bases and the V segment lost 5 bases, leaving 7 bases of the junction unmatched. Germline-derived CDR1 and CDR2 are PRHDT and FYEKMQ (reference sequence). The CDR3 has 15 amino acids. The CDR3 loop is CASSPDRGQDETQYF. The CDR3 DNA sequence: TGTGCCAGCAGCCCGGACAGGGGGCAGGATGAGACCCAGTACTTC. The full variable domain, rest sourced from reference TRBV13 and TRBJ2-5, is AAGVIQSPRHLIKEKRETATLKCYPIPRHDTVYWYQQGPGQDPQFLISFYEKMQSDKGSIPDRFSAQQFSDYHSELNMSSLELGDSALYFCASSPDRGQDETQYFGPGTRLLVL.

In this sample, this clonotype turned up many times. The chain carries TRBV6-2 or TRBV6-3 and TRBJ2-7, with 10 positions matching TRBD2. The J segment lost 2 bases and the V segment lost 5 bases, leaving 6 bases of the junction unmatched. This CDR3 comprises 15 residues. From germline, CDR1 is MNHEY and CDR2 SVGEGT. The CDR3 reads CASSNGLAETYEQYF. For the CDR3, the DNA is TGTGCCAGCAGTAATGGACTAGCGGAGACCTACGAGCAGTACTTC.

This clonotype was detected many times. CDR3 in amino acids: CASTRGGSDYEQYF. The CDR3 coding sequence is TGTGCCAGCACGAGGGGCGGGAGTGACTACGAGCAGTACTTC. This chain uses TRBV6-2 or TRBV6-3 with TRBJ2-7, with 7 bases fitting TRBD2. Germline CDR1 is MNHEY and CDR2 is SVGEGT. CDR3 length equals 14 residues. V was clipped by 7 bases and J by 3 bases; unmatched bases: 9.

This clonotype was recorded many times. The rearrangement links TRBV18 to TRBJ2-7; TRBD2 matches 7 bases. Trimming cost V 5 bases and J 6 bases; bases outside gene matches: 7. CDR3 size: 13 residues. The germline V gene encodes CDR1 KGHSH and CDR2 LQKENI. In nucleotides, the CDR3 is TGTGCCAGCTCAGATCGACTAGCCGGCGAGCAGTACTTC. It translates to CASSDRLAGEQYF.

This clonotype was detected ten times or more. The chain employs TRBV3-1 and TRBJ1-2; a weak D match, TRBD1 (5 bases). CDR1 is LGHDT, CDR2 YNNKEL, per germline (reference sequence). The CDR3 spans 16 residues. V lost 4 bases and J 5 bases, leaving 20 bases between the germline ends. CDR3 DNA: TGTGCCAGCAGCCGGGCGGAGTGGGGGACGGCATATGGCTACACCTTC. It yields the protein CASSRAEWGTAYGYTF. Filled out from reference TRBV3-1 and TRBJ1-2, the complete variable domain reads DTAVSQTPKYLVTQMGNDKSIKCEQNLGHDTMYWYKQDSKKFLKIMFSYNNKELIINETVPNRFSPKSPDKAHLNLHINSLELGDSAVYFCASSRAEWGTAYGYTFGSGTRLTVV.

The table lists this clonotype with many counts. The CDR3 coding sequence is TGCGCCAGCAGCCAGGGACAGGGGACAACTAATGAAAAACTGTTTTTT. Amino acid sequence: CASSQGQGTTNEKLFF. The chain carries TRBV5-1 and TRBJ1-4; 10 nucleotides align to TRBD1. The CDR3 consists of 16 residues. J gave up 0 bases and V 4 bases, and 3 bases lay outside the gene matches. Germline CDR1 and CDR2: SGHRS and YFSETQ.

Ten or more counts support this clonotype. This rearrangement joins TRBV28 to TRBJ2-3; D is perhaps TRBD1 or TRBD2 (5 bases each). Germline V gives CDR1 MDHEN, CDR2 SYDVKM. The ends were cut back, 8 bases at V and 4 bases at J, with 13 bases in the middle. CDR3 length: 13 amino acids. Here the CDR3 reads CASGGQGPDTQYF. The CDR3, as DNA: TGTGCCAGCGGAGGTCAGGGACCAGATACGCAGTATTTT.

This clonotype came up a few times. The rearrangement joins TRBV2 to TRBJ1-3, with D unresolved. In germline, CDR1 is SNHLY, CDR2 FYNNEI. The V end was cut by 7 bases, the J end by 4 bases, with 17 bases between. The CDR3 sequence is 15 residues long. The CDR3 loop reads CASTSTQVTGNTIYF. CDR3 coding DNA: TGTGCCAGCACCTCAACCCAGGTTACCGGAAACACCATATATTTT.

The table lists this clonotype with many counts. The genes are TRBV28 and TRBJ1-1; D gene unclear. V dropped 4 bases and J dropped 0 bases, with 9 bases sitting between them. Germline lookup yields CDR1 MDHEN and CDR2 SYDVKM. The CDR3 has 14 amino acids. As DNA, the CDR3 is TGTGCCAGCAGTTCGAACGGGATGAACACTGAAGCTTTCTTT. Residues: CASSSNGMNTEAFF.

This clonotype was counted at least ten times. The chain couples TRBV4-1 to TRBJ2-7; TRBD1 aligns across 8 bases. Germline V gene data show CDR1 as MGHRA and CDR2 as YSYEKL. The CDR3 totals 13 residues. Losses at the gene ends were 4 bases for V and 5 bases for J; bases not matched to a gene: 4. For the CDR3, the DNA is TGCGCCAGCAGCCTCGGACAGGGCCACGAGCAGTACTTC. It specifies CASSLGQGHEQYF.

There are many counts of this clonotype. This sequence joins TRBV5-1 and TRBJ2-3; weak D call: TRBD1 (6 bases). The CDR3 runs to 14 residues. The germline V gene encodes CDR1 SGHRS and CDR2 YFSETQ. Trimming pared 2 bases from V and 6 bases from J, leaving 13 bases between. CDR3 in amino acids: CASSFQGQEDTQYF. As DNA, the CDR3 is TGCGCCAGCAGCTTTCAGGGGCAGGAGGATACGCAGTATTTT. Full variable domain (remainder filled in from reference TRBV5-1 and TRBJ2-3): KAGVTQTPRYLIKTRGQQVTLSCSPISGHRSVSWYQQTPGQGLQFLFEYFSETQRNKGNFPGRFSGRQFSNSRSEMNVSTLELGDSALYLCASSFQGQEDTQYFGPGTRLTVL.

This clonotype was found many times. This rearrangement joins TRBV2 to TRBJ2-5; a weak D match, TRBD2 (6 bases). Trimming pared 5 bases from V and 5 bases from J, leaving 21 bases between. This CDR3 has 16 amino acids. CDR1 is SNHLY, CDR2 FYNNEI, per germline. CDR3 sequence: CASSPMGGGLRETQYF. CDR3 in DNA: TGTGCCAGCAGTCCGATGGGGGGTGGTCTTAGGGAGACCCAGTACTTC.